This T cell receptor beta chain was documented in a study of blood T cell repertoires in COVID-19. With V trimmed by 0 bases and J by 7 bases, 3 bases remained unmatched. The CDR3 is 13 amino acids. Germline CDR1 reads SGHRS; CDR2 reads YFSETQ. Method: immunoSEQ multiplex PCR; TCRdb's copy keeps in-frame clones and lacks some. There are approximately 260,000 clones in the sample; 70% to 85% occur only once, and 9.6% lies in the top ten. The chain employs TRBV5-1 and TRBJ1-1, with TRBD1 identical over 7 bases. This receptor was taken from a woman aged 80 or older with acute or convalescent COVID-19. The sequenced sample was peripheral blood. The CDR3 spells CASSLAGDSEAFF. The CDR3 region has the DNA TGCGCCAGCAGCTTGGCAGGGGACAGTGAAGCTTTCTTT.